This T cell receptor (beta chain) was sequenced during a study of cytomegalovirus exposure and HLA in healthy donors. Study at large: HLA-typed donors were the source of about 85 million unique TCRs held in an early data release.

This CDR3 has 16 amino acids. V gave up 5 bases and J gave up 2 bases; unmatched junction bases: 11. CDR1 and CDR2 (germline): MDHEN, SYDVKM. Primers for the PCR totalled 60 Vbeta and 13 Jbeta. Clones were read by immunoSEQ multiplex PCR, and TCRdb kept only the in-frame ones, dropping some. The sample includes tens of thousands of clones, roughly 75% of them seen just once. Study-level findings and limits: Certain indistinguishable V segments, among them TRBV6-2 and TRBV6-3, were excluded. An Asian-associated ancestry cluster reportedly showed fewer N-insertions than the roughly 670-donor mean in a later analysis.

This clone has a handful of counts. What it recognizes is unknown. The rearrangement links TRBV28 to TRBJ2-7, with TRBD2 matching 8 bases. The receptor comes from a man aged 35 to 55 in good health and CMV-seronegative. The sequenced sample was PBMCs. The CDR3, as DNA: TGTGCCAGCAGTCCCCTGGACGGAGCGGGAGCCTACGAGCAGTACTTC. This encodes CASSPLDGAGAYEQYF.